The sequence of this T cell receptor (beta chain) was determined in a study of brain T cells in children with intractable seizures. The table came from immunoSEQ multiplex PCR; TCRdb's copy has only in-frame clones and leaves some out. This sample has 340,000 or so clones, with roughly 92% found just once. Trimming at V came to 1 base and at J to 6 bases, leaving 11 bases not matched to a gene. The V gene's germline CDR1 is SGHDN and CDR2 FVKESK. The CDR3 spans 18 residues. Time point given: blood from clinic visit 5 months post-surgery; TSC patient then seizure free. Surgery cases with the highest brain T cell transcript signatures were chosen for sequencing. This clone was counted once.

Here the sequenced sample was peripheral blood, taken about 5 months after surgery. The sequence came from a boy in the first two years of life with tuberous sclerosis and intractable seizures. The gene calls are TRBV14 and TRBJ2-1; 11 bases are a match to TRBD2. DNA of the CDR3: TGTGCCAGCAGCCAAGTGGCCTTTAGCGGGAGGGTTATCAATGAGCAGTTCTTC. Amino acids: CASSQVAFSGRVINEQFF.